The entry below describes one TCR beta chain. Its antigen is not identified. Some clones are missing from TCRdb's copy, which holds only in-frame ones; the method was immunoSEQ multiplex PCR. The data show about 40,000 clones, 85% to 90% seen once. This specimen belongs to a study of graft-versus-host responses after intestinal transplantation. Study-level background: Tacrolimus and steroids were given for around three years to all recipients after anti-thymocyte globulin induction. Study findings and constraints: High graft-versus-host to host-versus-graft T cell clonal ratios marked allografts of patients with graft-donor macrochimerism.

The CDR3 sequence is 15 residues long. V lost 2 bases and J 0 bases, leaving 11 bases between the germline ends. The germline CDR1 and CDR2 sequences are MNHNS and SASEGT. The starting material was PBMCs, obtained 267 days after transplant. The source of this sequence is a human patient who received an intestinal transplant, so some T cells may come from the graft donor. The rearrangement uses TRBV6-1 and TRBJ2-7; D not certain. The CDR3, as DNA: TGTGCCAGCAGTGAAACTCACCTTACCTCCTACGAGCAGTACTTC. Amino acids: CASSETHLTSYEQYF.